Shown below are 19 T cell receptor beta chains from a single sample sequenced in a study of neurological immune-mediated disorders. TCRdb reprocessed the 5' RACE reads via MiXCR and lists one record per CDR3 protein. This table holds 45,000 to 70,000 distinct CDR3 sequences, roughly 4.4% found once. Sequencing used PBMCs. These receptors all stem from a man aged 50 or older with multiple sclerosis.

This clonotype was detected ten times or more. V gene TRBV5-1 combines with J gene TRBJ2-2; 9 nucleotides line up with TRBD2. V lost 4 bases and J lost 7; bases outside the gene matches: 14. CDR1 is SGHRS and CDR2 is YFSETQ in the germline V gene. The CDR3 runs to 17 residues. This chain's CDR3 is CASSGKLPSGAIGELFF. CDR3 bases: TGCGCCAGCAGCGGAAAGTTGCCTAGCGGGGCTATCGGGGAGCTGTTTTTT.

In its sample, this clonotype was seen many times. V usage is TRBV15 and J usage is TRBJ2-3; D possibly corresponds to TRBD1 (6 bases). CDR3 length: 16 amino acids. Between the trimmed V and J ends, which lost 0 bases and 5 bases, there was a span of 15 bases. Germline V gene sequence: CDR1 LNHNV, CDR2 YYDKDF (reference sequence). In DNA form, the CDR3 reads TGTGCCACCAGCAGAGAGGCGTGGGGGCTGGGAGATACGCAGTATTTT. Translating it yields CATSREAWGLGDTQYF.

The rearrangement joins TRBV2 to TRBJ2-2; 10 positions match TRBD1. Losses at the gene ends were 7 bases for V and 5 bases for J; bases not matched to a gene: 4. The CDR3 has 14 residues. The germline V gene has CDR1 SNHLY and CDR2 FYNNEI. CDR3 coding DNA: TGTGCCAGCATTGACAGGGGGCGGACCGGGGAGCTGTTTTTT. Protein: CASIDRGRTGELFF.

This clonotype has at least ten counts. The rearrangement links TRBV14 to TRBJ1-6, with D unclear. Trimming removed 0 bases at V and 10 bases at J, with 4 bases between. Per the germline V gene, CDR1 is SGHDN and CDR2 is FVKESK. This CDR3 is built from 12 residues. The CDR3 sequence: CASSQDLSPLHF. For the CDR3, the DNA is TGTGCCAGCAGCCAAGATTTGTCACCCCTCCACTTT.

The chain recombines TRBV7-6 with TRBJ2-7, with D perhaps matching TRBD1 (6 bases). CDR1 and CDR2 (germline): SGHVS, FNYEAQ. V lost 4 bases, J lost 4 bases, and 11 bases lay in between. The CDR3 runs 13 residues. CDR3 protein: CASSYRDIYEQYF. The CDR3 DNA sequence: TGTGCCAGCAGCTACCGGGACATTTACGAGCAGTACTTC.

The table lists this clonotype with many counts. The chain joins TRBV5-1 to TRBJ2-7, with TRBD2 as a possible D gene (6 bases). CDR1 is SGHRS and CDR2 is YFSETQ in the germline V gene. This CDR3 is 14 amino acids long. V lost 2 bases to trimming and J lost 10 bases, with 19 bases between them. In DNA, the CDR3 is TGCGCCAGCAGCTTAGCTCTGCGGGAAGATGTTCAGTACTTC. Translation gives CASSLALREDVQYF.

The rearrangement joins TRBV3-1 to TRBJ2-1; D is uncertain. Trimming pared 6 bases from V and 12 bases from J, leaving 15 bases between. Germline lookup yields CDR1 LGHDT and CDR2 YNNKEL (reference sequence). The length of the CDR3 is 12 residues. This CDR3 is CASRPEYGMQFF. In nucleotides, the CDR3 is TGTGCCAGCAGACCCGAATATGGCATGCAGTTCTTC.

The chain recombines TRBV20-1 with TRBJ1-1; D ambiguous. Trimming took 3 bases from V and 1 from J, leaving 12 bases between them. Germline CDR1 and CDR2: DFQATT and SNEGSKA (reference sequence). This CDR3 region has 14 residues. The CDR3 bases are TGCAGTGCTAGCCCCCCCGGCGGGAACACTGAAGCTTTCTTT. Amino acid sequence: CSASPPGGNTEAFF.

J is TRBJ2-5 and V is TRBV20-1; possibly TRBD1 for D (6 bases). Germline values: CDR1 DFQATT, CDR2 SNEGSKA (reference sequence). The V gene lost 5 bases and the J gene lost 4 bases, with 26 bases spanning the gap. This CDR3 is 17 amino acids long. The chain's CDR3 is CSAPPRWGQGSRETQYF. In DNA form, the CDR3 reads TGCAGTGCTCCCCCGCGGTGGGGGCAGGGGAGTCGAGAGACCCAGTACTTC.

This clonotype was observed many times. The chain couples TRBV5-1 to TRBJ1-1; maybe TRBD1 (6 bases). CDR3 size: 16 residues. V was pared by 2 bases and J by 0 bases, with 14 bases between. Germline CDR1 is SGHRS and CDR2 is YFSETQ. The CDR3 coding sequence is TGCGCCAGCAGCTTAGGTGGGGGCATCATGAACACTGAAGCTTTCTTT. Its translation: CASSLGGGIMNTEAFF.

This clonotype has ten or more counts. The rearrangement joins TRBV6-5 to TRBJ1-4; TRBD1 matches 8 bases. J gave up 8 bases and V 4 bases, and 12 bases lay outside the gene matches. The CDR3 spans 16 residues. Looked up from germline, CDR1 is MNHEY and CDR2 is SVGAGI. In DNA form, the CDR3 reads TGTGCCAGCAGTTTCGAACCAGGGGGCGGATGGGAAAAACTGTTTTTT. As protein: CASSFEPGGGWEKLFF.

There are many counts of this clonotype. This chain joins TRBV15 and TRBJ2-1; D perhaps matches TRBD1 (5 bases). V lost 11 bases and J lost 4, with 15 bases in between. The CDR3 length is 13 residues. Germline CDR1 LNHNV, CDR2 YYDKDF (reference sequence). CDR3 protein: CAAAWGQYNEQFF. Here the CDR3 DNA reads TGTGCCGCGGCTTGGGGCCAGTACAATGAGCAGTTCTTC.

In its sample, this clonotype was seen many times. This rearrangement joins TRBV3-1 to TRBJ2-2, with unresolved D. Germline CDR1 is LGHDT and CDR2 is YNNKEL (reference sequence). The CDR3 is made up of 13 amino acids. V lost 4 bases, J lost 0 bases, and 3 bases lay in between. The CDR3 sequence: CASSPTNTGELFF. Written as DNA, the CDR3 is TGTGCCAGCAGCCCCACGAACACCGGGGAGCTGTTTTTT.

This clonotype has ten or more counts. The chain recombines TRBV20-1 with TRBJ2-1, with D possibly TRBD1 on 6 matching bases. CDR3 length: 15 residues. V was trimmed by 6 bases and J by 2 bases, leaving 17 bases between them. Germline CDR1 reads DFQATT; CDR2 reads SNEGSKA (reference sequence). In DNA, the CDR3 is TGCAGTGCGCAAATACCGGGACACACCTACAATGAGCAGTTCTTC. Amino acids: CSAQIPGHTYNEQFF.

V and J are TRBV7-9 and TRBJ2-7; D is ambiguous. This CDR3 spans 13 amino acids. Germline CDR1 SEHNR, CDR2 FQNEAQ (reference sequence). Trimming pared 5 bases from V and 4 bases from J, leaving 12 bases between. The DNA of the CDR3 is TGTGCCAGCAGCGACCCGGTGGGGTACGAGCAGTACTTC. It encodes CASSDPVGYEQYF.

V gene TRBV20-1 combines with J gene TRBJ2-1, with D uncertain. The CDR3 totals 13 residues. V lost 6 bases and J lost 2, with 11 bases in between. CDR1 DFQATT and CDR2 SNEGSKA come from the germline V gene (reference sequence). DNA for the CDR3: TGCAGTGCCGTACTACCAACCTACAATGAGCAGTTCTTC. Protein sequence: CSAVLPTYNEQFF.

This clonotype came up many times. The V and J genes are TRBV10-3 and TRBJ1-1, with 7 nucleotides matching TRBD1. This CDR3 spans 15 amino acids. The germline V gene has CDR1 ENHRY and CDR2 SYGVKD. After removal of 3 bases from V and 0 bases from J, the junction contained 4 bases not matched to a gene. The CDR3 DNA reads TGTGCCATCAGTGACCCGACAGGGATGAACACTGAAGCTTTCTTT. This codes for CAISDPTGMNTEAFF.

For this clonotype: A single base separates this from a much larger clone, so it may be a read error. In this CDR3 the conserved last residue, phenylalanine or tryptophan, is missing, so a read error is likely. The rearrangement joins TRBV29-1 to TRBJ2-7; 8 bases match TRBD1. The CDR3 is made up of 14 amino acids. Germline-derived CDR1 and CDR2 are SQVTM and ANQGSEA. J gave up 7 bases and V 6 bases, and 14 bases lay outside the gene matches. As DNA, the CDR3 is TGCAGCGTCACAAAGCCACAGGGGGTAGGGGAGCAGTACATC. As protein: CSVTKPQGVGEQYI.

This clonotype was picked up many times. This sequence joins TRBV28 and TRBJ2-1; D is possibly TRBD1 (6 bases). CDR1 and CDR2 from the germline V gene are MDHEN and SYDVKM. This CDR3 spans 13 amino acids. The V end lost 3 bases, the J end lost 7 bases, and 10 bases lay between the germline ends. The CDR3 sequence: CASSFEQGNEQFF. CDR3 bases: TGTGCCAGCAGTTTTGAGCAGGGGAATGAGCAGTTCTTC.